This entry features one T cell receptor beta chain sequence. The antigen remains unidentified. Assay used: immunoSEQ multiplex PCR; TCRdb lists only in-frame clones, some missing. The profile shows thousands of clones, around 80% of them singletons. The record originates from a study of T cell clonotyping in hematopoietic cell transplantation. Overall study results and limits: No sorting was done, leaving CD4 and CD8 contributions mixed. After transplant, recipient diversity fell while pathologically expanded clonotypes grew through day 180. At the given depth, recipient repertoires were over 97% de novo clonotypes.

The ends were cut back, 5 bases at V and 3 bases at J, with 11 bases in the middle. The germline V gene has CDR1 SGHVS and CDR2 FQNEAQ. This CDR3 comprises 14 residues. The sequencing here drew on PBMCs, taken 100 days after allogeneic stem cell transplant. The receptor was isolated from a male patient between 45 and 59 years old who had an allogeneic stem cell transplant from an unrelated donor, so the T cells may come from the graft donor. Some clones in this sample may be carry-over from other donors' samples. The chain links TRBV7-8 to TRBJ2-1, with D unresolved. CDR3 sequence (DNA): TGTGCCAGCAGCACATTAACAGACTACAATGAGCAGTTCTTC. It yields the protein CASSTLTDYNEQFF.